The source of this TCR beta chain is a study of blood T cell repertoires in COVID-19. Turning to the study itself: COVID-19 samples collected from the United States, Italy and Spain covered acute and convalescent phases. The cDNA or gDNA used as material had been derived from T cells, B-cell-depleted T cells, or PBMCs.

Sequencing used immunoSEQ multiplex PCR; TCRdb keeps in-frame clones, though not all of them. The data hold some 290,000 clones, with roughly 90% observed a single time. Looked up from germline, CDR1 is SGHTA and CDR2 is FQGNSA. The length of the CDR3 is 14 residues. The V and J ends lost 4 bases and 3 bases respectively, with 10 bases between them. Ages ranged from about 18 to 100 years, with residence in about two dozen US areas. Participants reported their clinical history, and cohort assignment relied on those reports. Sequenced input: PBMCs or T cells enriched from blood (not recorded which). This chain uses TRBV7-2 with TRBJ1-5, with unresolved D. This receptor was identified in a woman under 40 who had been exposed to COVID-19. CDR3 protein: CASSSGSLNQPQHF. The CDR3, as DNA: TGTGCCAGCAGCTCCGGGAGCCTCAATCAGCCCCAGCATTTT.